This section outlines one TCR beta chain sequence together with its context. What it binds is not known. This entry belongs to a study of cytomegalovirus exposure and HLA in healthy donors. The overall study: A previous analysis identified more than 100 million unique TCR beta sequences derived from 180 million or so T cells. Study-wide points: Sequencing probably produced one cluster of sequence variants that were highly shared. Reported results showed that the classifier diagnosed cytomegalovirus status with high specificity and sensitivity. The authors later linked a missense DCLRE1C variant to TCR beta V- and J-gene trimming.

PCR employed 60 Vbeta and 13 Jbeta primers. Here immunoSEQ multiplex PCR was the method, and the copy in TCRdb shows in-frame clones only, minus some. The data show 100,000 to 150,000 clones, 82% seen once. CDR1 is LNHNV and CDR2 is YYDKDF in the germline V gene (reference sequence). Trimming took off 0 bases at V and 3 bases at J, with 5 bases between the two ends. CDR3 size: 13 residues. The gene calls are TRBV15 and TRBJ1-1; unclear D gene. The sequence came from a woman aged 45-60 years in good health and CMV-seropositive. The specimen was PBMCs. The CDR3 region is CATSRETDTEAFF. Written as DNA, the CDR3 is TGTGCCACCAGCAGAGAGACTGACACTGAAGCTTTCTTT.